The rows below give T cell receptor beta chains drawn from one sample of a study of blood T cell repertoires in COVID-19. Assay used: immunoSEQ multiplex PCR; TCRdb lists only in-frame clones, some missing. The sample comprises a few hundred thousand clones, 75% to 90% of which are singletons, and over 2% rests with the top ten. The sequencing sample was made of peripheral blood. The origin of the receptors is a woman in her forties or fifties who had recovered from COVID-19. Each CDR3 is given with its conserved first and last residue. The D gene is left open where the match is weak. Not every row has a clone size; where given, it reads once, few, many or a size class.

d_call clone_size j_call v_call cdr3_nt cdr3_aa
TRBD1 NA TRBJ1-6 TRBV28 TGTGCCAGCAGTCTAGGGACAGGGTATAATTCACCCCTCCACTTT CASSLGTGYNSPLHF
TRBD2 NA TRBJ2-3 TRBV7-2 TGTGCCAGCAGCTTAACCGGGACTAGTAGCACAGATACGCAGTATTTT CASSLTGTSSTDTQYF
NA NA TRBJ1-1 TRBV30 TGTGCCTTACGGACAGCGAACACTGAAGCTTTCTTT CALRTANTEAFF
TRBD1 NA TRBJ1-1 TRBV7-9 TGTGCCAGCAGCTTAAATGGACAGGCTGAAGCTTTCTTT CASSLNGQAEAFF
TRBD1 NA TRBJ2-5 TRBV7-3 TGTGCCAGCAGCCTGACAGGGTCCTCTCAAGAGACCCAGTACTTC CASSLTGSSQETQYF
NA NA TRBJ2-7 TRBV3-1/TRBV3-2 TGTGCCAGCAGCCAAGTAGCAGGGTCTAACTACGAGCAGTACTTC CASSQVAGSNYEQYF
NA NA TRBJ2-6 TRBV7-3 TGTGCCAGCAGCCCCCAAGGGGCCAACGTCCTGACTTTC CASSPQGANVLTF
TRBD1 NA TRBJ1-2 TRBV18 TGTGCCAGCTCACCGTTGATTGACAGGGTCGGCGACTATGGCTACACCTTC CASSPLIDRVGDYGYTF
NA once TRBJ2-2 TRBV6-5 TGTGCCAGCAGAACGGACAGAGCGAACACCGGGGAGCTGTTTTTT CASRTDRANTGELFF
TRBD1 NA TRBJ2-5 TRBV4-1 TGCGCCAGCAGCCAACCGAGATCCGGGACAGGGACCCCTCACTTCCAAGAGACCCAGTACTTC CASSQPRSGTGTPHFQETQYF
NA few TRBJ2-1 TRBV29-1 TGCAGCGTTGCGGCGGGGATCGGGTACAATGAGCAGTTCTTC CSVAAGIGYNEQFF
NA NA TRBJ1-3 TRBV7-2 TGTGCCAGCAGCTTAGGCTTCGGTCGGCAGGGGTCCTCTGGAAACACCATATATTTT CASSLGFGRQGSSGNTIYF